This is a list of T cell receptor beta chains from one sample in a study of blood T cell repertoires in COVID-19. Profiling relied on immunoSEQ multiplex PCR, and the TCRdb table lists in-frame clones only, not all of them. The sample consists of 240,000 or so clones, roughly 80% of them appearing once. What was sequenced was peripheral blood. The origin of the receptors is a woman between 18 and 30 years old with acute or convalescent COVID-19. Both conserved end residues are part of each CDR3. D genes are given only for firm matches. Not all rows give a size; the values are once, few, many and, for expanded clones, a class.

size: -; D: -; V: TRBV18; J: TRBJ2-1; CDR3: CASSKTEEGYNEQFF; DNA: TGTGCCAGCTCGAAAACGGAAGAGGGCTACAATGAGCAGTTCTTC
size: -; D: -; V: TRBV9; J: TRBJ1-6; CDR3: CASRDKGNSPLHF; DNA: TGTGCCAGCAGAGACAAGGGGAATTCACCCCTCCACTTT
size: -; D: TRBD1; V: TRBV5-1; J: TRBJ2-7; CDR3: CASSFTTGQGSYEQYF; DNA: TGCGCCAGCAGCTTCACAACGGGACAGGGATCCTACGAGCAGTACTTC
size: -; D: -; V: TRBV7-2; J: TRBJ2-2; CDR3: CASSPQAVNTGELFF; DNA: TGTGCCAGCAGCCCCCAGGCTGTGAACACCGGGGAGCTGTTTTTT
size: few; D: TRBD1; V: TRBV4-1; J: TRBJ1-5; CDR3: CASSPGQPNQPQHF; DNA: TGCGCCAGCAGCCCGGGACAGCCGAATCAGCCCCAGCATTTT
size: many; D: TRBD1; V: TRBV28; J: TRBJ1-1; CDR3: CASRTDRAFNTEAFF; DNA: TGTGCCAGCAGAACGGACAGGGCATTTAACACTGAAGCTTTCTTT
size: once; D: -; V: TRBV7-5; J: TRBJ2-7; CDR3: CARSLARERPYEQYF; DNA: TGTGCCAGAAGCTTAGCGCGGGAGAGGCCCTACGAGCAGTACTTC
size: -; D: TRBD2; V: TRBV6-4; J: TRBJ2-7; CDR3: CASEGTSGRVDYEQYF; DNA: TGTGCCAGCGAGGGGACTAGCGGGAGGGTAGACTACGAGCAGTACTTC
size: once; D: -; V: TRBV16; J: TRBJ1-1; CDR3: CASSLRERTEAFF; DNA: TGTGCCAGCAGCCTCAGGGAACGCACTGAAGCTTTCTTT
size: -; D: -; V: TRBV19; J: TRBJ2-4; CDR3: CASSMPVAALAKNIQYF; DNA: TGTGCCAGTAGTATGCCCGTCGCGGCGCTAGCCAAAAACATTCAGTACTTC
size: -; D: -; V: TRBV6-5; J: TRBJ2-4; CDR3: CASSQGSKNIQYF; DNA: TGTGCCAGCTCACAGGGATCCAAAAACATTCAGTACTTC
size: -; D: -; V: TRBV6-5; J: TRBJ1-2; CDR3: CASKSDSLNYGYTF; DNA: TGTGCCAGCAAATCGGACAGCTTGAACTATGGCTACACCTTC
size: -; D: -; V: TRBV6-5; J: TRBJ1-5; CDR3: CASRAVVNSNQPQHF; DNA: TGTGCCAGCAGGGCCGTGGTTAATAGCAATCAGCCCCAGCATTTT
size: few; D: -; V: TRBV6-2/TRBV6-3; J: TRBJ1-2; CDR3: CASSYSEVLNYGYTF; DNA: TGTGCCAGCAGTTACTCAGAGGTTTTGAACTATGGCTACACCTTC
size: -; D: TRBD1; V: TRBV5-6; J: TRBJ1-4; CDR3: CASRRTGGDEKLFF; DNA: TGTGCCAGCAGGCGGACAGGGGGCGACGAAAAACTGTTTTTT
size: -; D: -; V: TRBV19; J: TRBJ2-2; CDR3: CASRLEGAGAGELFF; DNA: TGTGCCAGTCGGCTGGAGGGGGCAGGAGCCGGGGAGCTGTTTTTT
size: -; D: TRBD2; V: TRBV2; J: TRBJ2-1; CDR3: CASSREVEQFF; DNA: TGTGCCAGCAGTCGGGAGGTTGAGCAGTTCTTC
size: many; D: TRBD2; V: TRBV7-9; J: TRBJ2-1; CDR3: CASSPKRLAGAMGEQFF; DNA: TGTGCCAGCAGCCCTAAACGACTAGCGGGAGCCATGGGTGAGCAGTTCTTC
size: few; D: -; V: TRBV18; J: TRBJ2-3; CDR3: CASSPSDTQYF; DNA: TGTGCCAGCTCACCCTCAGATACGCAGTATTTT
size: -; D: TRBD1; V: TRBV13; J: TRBJ2-7; CDR3: CASSLQGAYEQYF; DNA: TGTGCCAGCAGCTTACAGGGGGCCTACGAGCAGTACTTC
size: -; D: -; V: TRBV28; J: TRBJ2-7; CDR3: CASSLGGYEQYF; DNA: TGTGCCAGCAGTTTGGGGGGTTACGAGCAGTACTTC
size: -; D: -; V: TRBV19; J: TRBJ2-7; CDR3: CASSITYGAYEQYF; DNA: TGTGCCAGTAGTATTACTTACGGGGCCTACGAGCAGTACTTC
size: -; D: TRBD2; V: TRBV14; J: TRBJ2-7; CDR3: CASSQDLASGTSYEQYF; DNA: TGTGCCAGCAGCCAAGATCTAGCTAGCGGGACTTCCTACGAGCAGTACTTC
size: many; D: TRBD2; V: TRBV9; J: TRBJ2-7; CDR3: CASSVLGLAGAEQYF; DNA: TGTGCCAGCAGCGTATTGGGACTAGCGGGAGCCGAGCAGTACTTC
size: -; D: -; V: TRBV6-5; J: TRBJ1-4; CDR3: CASSYSGQGKRKLFF; DNA: TGTGCCAGCAGTTACTCGGGGCAGGGGAAACGAAAACTGTTTTTT
size: once; D: TRBD1; V: TRBV29-1; J: TRBJ2-7; CDR3: CSAGEPRTGQQTSSYEQYF; DNA: TGCAGCGCCGGAGAACCTCGGACAGGGCAGCAGACAAGCTCCTACGAGCAGTACTTC
size: -; D: TRBD2; V: TRBV2; J: TRBJ2-7; CDR3: CASTQSSGSYYEQYF; DNA: TGTGCCAGCACCCAATCTAGCGGGAGTTACTACGAGCAGTACTTC
size: few; D: TRBD1; V: TRBV15; J: TRBJ1-1; CDR3: CATSRDYRGAEAFF; DNA: TGTGCCACCAGCAGAGATTACAGGGGGGCTGAAGCTTTCTTT
size: -; D: -; V: TRBV14; J: TRBJ1-1; CDR3: CASSQIRFRGIRMNTEAFF; DNA: TGTGCCAGCAGCCAAATTAGGTTTAGGGGTATTAGAATGAACACTGAAGCTTTCTTT
size: -; D: -; V: TRBV12-5; J: TRBJ2-3; CDR3: CASGPDYTDTQYF; DNA: TGTGCTAGTGGGCCCGACTACACAGATACGCAGTATTTT
size: -; D: TRBD2; V: TRBV4-3; J: TRBJ2-7; CDR3: CASSHSLAGDSYEQYF; DNA: TGCGCCAGCAGCCACTCTCTAGCGGGGGACTCCTACGAGCAGTACTTC
size: once; D: -; V: TRBV9; J: TRBJ1-5; CDR3: CASSRRGGNQPQHF; DNA: TGTGCCAGCAGCCGCCGGGGTGGAAATCAGCCCCAGCATTTT
size: -; D: -; V: TRBV3-1/TRBV3-2; J: TRBJ2-7; CDR3: CASSRATQLEQYF; DNA: TGTGCCAGCAGCCGCGCGACACAGCTCGAGCAGTACTTC
size: -; D: TRBD1; V: TRBV9; J: TRBJ2-5; CDR3: CASTAGGEETQYF; DNA: TGTGCCAGCACGGCAGGGGGCGAAGAGACCCAGTACTTC
size: once; D: -; V: TRBV24-1; J: TRBJ2-1; CDR3: CATSDFGGTHEQFF; DNA: TGTGCCACCAGTGATTTTGGCGGGACCCATGAGCAGTTCTTC